This T cell receptor beta chain was captured by sequencing in a study of control samples from healthy donors and cancer patients. This clone has a single count. Measured with immunoSEQ multiplex PCR; TCRdb has only the in-frame clones, and not every one. The data contain 230,000 or so clones, over 90% of them singletons. The V end lost 4 bases, the J end lost 5 bases, and 17 bases lay between the germline ends. Germline assignment: CDR1 SGHVS and CDR2 FNYEAQ. This CDR3 comprises 15 residues. The TCR sequence derives from a man aged 50-59 years in good health. The sequencing sample was made of blood. The genes are TRBV7-6 and TRBJ2-5, with D possibly TRBD2 on 7 matching bases. Here the CDR3 DNA reads TGTGCCAGCAGCTCGGGAACGGGGGGCGTTGAGACCCAGTACTTC. Its translation: CASSSGTGGVETQYF. The variable domain in full, with the rest retrieved from reference TRBV7-6 and TRBJ2-5, is GAGVSQSPRYKVTKRGQDVALRCDPISGHVSLYWYRQALGQGPEFLTYFNYEAQQDKSGLPNDRFSAERPEGSISTLTIQRTEQRDSAMYRCASSSGTGGVETQYFGPGTRLLVL.